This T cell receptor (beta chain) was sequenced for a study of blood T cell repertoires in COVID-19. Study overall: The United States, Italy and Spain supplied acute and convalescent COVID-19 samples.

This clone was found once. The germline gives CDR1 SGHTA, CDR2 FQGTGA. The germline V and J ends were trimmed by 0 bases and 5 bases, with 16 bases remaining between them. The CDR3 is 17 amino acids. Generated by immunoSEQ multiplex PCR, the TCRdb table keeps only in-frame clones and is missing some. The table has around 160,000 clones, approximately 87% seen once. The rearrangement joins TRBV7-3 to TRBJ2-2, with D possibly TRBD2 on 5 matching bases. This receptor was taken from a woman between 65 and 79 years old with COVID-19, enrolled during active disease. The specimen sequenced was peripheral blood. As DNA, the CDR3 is TGTGCCAGCAGCTTAACGGGGAGTTCCGGCGCGACCGGGGAGCTGTTTTTT. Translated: CASSLTGSSGATGELFF.